This TCR beta chain is from a study of OX40 agonist ivuxolimab in advanced cancers. Overall study: Clinicians treated patients with ivuxolimab, an agonistic anti-OX40 (CD134) antibody. Study-level findings and limits: Antigen specificity of clonally expanded peripheral T cells was not established.

Generated by immunoSEQ multiplex PCR, the TCRdb table keeps only in-frame clones and is missing some. The sample contains about 15,000 clones, about 77% of which appear only once. To note about this clone: The target antigen is unknown.

Germline CDR1 and CDR2: WSHSY and SAAADI. The V and J ends lost 5 bases and 4 bases, in that order; junction bases with no gene match: 1. This CDR3 contains 14 residues. This rearrangement joins TRBV10-2 to TRBJ2-1; 11 bases line up with TRBD2. The sequence was obtained from an adult with an advanced solid tumor such as melanoma, head and neck, liver or kidney cancer. The sample consisted of CD4+ or CD8+ T cells sorted from blood, taken in a trial of the OX40 agonist ivuxolimab. CDR3 amino acids: CASSPSGGYNEQFF. The CDR3 nucleotides read TGCGCCAGCAGTCCTAGCGGGGGGTACAATGAGCAGTTCTTC.